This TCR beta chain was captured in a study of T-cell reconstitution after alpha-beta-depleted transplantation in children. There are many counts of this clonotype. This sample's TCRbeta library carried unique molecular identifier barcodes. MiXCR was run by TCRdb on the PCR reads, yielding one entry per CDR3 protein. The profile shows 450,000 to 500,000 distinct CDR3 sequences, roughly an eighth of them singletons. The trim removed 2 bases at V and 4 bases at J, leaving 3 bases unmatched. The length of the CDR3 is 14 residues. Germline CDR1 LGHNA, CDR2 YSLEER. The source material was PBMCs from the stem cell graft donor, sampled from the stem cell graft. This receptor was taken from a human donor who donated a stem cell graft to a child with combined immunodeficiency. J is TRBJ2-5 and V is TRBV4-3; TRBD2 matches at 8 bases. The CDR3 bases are TGCGCCAGCAGCCAACAAGCGGGAGTAGAGACCCAGTACTTC. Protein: CASSQQAGVETQYF.